The 5 T cell receptor beta chains listed next were all sequenced from one sample in a study of CD8 T cells in ankylosing spondylitis. TCRdb reprocessed the 5' RACE reads with MiXCR, giving one entry per CDR3 protein. The top ten clones hold 3.5% of a sample with approximately 290,000 distinct CDR3 sequences, less than 25% of them seen once. Sample: blood, either unsorted or a sorted T cell fraction (not recorded which). These receptors were collected from a female donor with ankylosing spondylitis or in good health (not recorded which).

In this sample, this clonotype turned up a few times. The gene calls are TRBV20-1 and TRBJ2-1; 12 bases map to TRBD2. Germline V gene lookup returns CDR1 DFQATT and CDR2 SNEGSKA (reference sequence). V was pared by 1 base and J by 4 bases, with 11 bases of the junction left unmatched. This CDR3 region has 18 residues. CDR3 residues: CSARVPFKTSGRYNEQFF. The CDR3 nucleotides are TGCAGTGCTAGAGTCCCTTTCAAGACTAGCGGGAGATACAATGAGCAGTTCTTC.

This clonotype appeared many times. The V and J genes are TRBV3-1 and TRBJ2-7; TRBD2 matches 7 bases. V shed 4 bases and J 5 bases; nucleotides not matched to a gene: 11. This CDR3 has 15 amino acids. CDR1 and CDR2 (germline): LGHDT, YNNKEL (reference sequence). CDR3 DNA: TGTGCCAGCAGCCGCGAGCGGGGCAGATTGGACGAGCAGTACTTC. This translates into CASSRERGRLDEQYF.

This chain's CDR3 is CASSLVQGMAGQETQYF. The CDR3 region has the DNA TGTGCCAGCAGCTTAGTTCAGGGGATGGCGGGGCAAGAGACCCAGTACTTC. The chain joins TRBV7-2 to TRBJ2-5; tentatively, D is TRBD1 or TRBD2 (6 bases each). V was pared by 1 base and J by 2 bases, with 17 bases between. Germline V CDR1 and CDR2: SGHTA, FQGNSA. The CDR3 is 17 residues long. Based on the CDR3 plus reference TRBV7-2 and TRBJ2-5, the full variable domain is GAGVSQSPSNKVTEKGKDVELRCDPISGHTALYWYRQSLGQGLEFLIYFQGNSAPDKSGLPSDRFSAERTGGSVSTLTIQRTQQEDSAVYLCASSLVQGMAGQETQYFGPGTRLLVL.

This clonotype has more than one count but fewer than ten. The chain has TRBV7-9 and TRBJ2-3; D possibly corresponds to TRBD2 (5 bases). V was clipped by 3 bases and J by 6 bases, with 13 bases between them. Germline V gene data show CDR1 as SEHNR and CDR2 as FQNEAQ (reference sequence). The CDR3 extends over 14 amino acids. In DNA form, the CDR3 reads TGTGCCAGCAGCTTCCCGGGATGGCCGGATACGCAGTATTTT. It translates to CASSFPGWPDTQYF.

V and J are TRBV6-1 and TRBJ1-3; TRBD1 matches at 7 bases. Germline-derived CDR1 and CDR2 are MNHNS and SASEGT. The CDR3 totals 14 residues. The ends lost 5 bases at V and 7 bases at J; junction bases unmatched: 8. The CDR3 DNA sequence: TGTGCCAGCAGTCCCCGACAGGGAGGGAACACCATATATTTT. It translates to CASSPRQGGNTIYF.